This is a list of T cell receptor beta chains from one sample in a study of PD-1 blockade in classical Hodgkin lymphoma. Clones were read by immunoSEQ multiplex PCR, and TCRdb kept only the in-frame ones, dropping some. The table shows tens of thousands of clones, with around 75% occurring only once. The specimen comprised CD4+ T cells from blood, sampled before the fourth cycle of nivolumab. These receptors were collected from a human donor with classical Hodgkin lymphoma. Both conserved end residues are part of each CDR3. D genes are given only for firm matches. Clone size is not always given. Where it is, it says once, few, many or a class for expanded clones.

J: TRBJ1-1
D: -
size: few
V: TRBV18
CDR3: CASSTDMNTEAFF
DNA: TGTGCCAGCTCGACAGATATGAACACTGAAGCTTTCTTT

J: TRBJ2-3
D: -
size: -
V: TRBV6-5
CDR3: CASSYSMQGFTDTQYF
DNA: TGTGCCAGCAGTTACTCTATGCAGGGTTTCACAGATACGCAGTATTTT

J: TRBJ2-1
D: -
size: -
V: TRBV11-2
CDR3: CASSPAREQFF
DNA: TGTGCCAGCAGCCCTGCTAGGGAGCAGTTCTTC

J: TRBJ2-5
D: -
size: -
V: TRBV5-4
CDR3: CASSLARGRGETQYF
DNA: TGTGCCAGCAGCTTGGCGCGGGGGCGAGGGGAGACCCAGTACTTC

J: TRBJ2-7
D: -
size: -
V: TRBV28
CDR3: CASSSTGRSYEQYF
DNA: TGTGCCAGCAGTTCAACAGGGAGGTCCTACGAGCAGTACTTC

J: TRBJ2-1
D: -
size: -
V: TRBV4-2
CDR3: CASSGWDNEQFF
DNA: TGTGCCAGCAGCGGGTGGGACAATGAGCAGTTCTTC

J: TRBJ1-3
D: TRBD1
size: -
V: TRBV7-6
CDR3: CASSLGQGRNTIYF
DNA: TGTGCCAGCAGCCTCGGACAGGGACGAAACACCATATATTTT

J: TRBJ1-2
D: -
size: -
V: TRBV6-6
CDR3: CASSYSRYGYTF
DNA: TGTGCCAGCAGTTACTCCCGCTATGGCTACACCTTC

J: TRBJ1-6
D: TRBD1
size: -
V: TRBV7-2
CDR3: CASSLYGQDSPLHF
DNA: TGTGCCAGCAGCTTGTACGGACAGGATTCACCCCTCCACTTT

J: TRBJ2-7
D: TRBD2
size: -
V: TRBV7-6
CDR3: CASSFSSGEPEYF
DNA: TGTGCCAGCAGCTTTTCTAGCGGGGAGCCCGAGTACTTC

J: TRBJ2-1
D: TRBD2
size: -
V: TRBV5-1
CDR3: CASNKGRTGELAGGDNEQFF
DNA: TGCGCCAGCAACAAAGGCAGGACAGGCGAACTAGCGGGGGGTGACAATGAGCAGTTCTTC

J: TRBJ2-7
D: -
size: -
V: TRBV11-3
CDR3: CASSSGWRADEQYF
DNA: TGTGCCAGCAGCTCCGGTTGGAGGGCCGACGAGCAGTACTTC

J: TRBJ2-7
D: TRBD2
size: -
V: TRBV10-3
CDR3: CAISDVGTRETEQYF
DNA: TGTGCCATCAGCGACGTTGGGACTAGAGAAACCGAGCAGTACTTC

J: TRBJ1-4
D: -
size: -
V: TRBV29-1
CDR3: CIHFHRCTNEKLFF
DNA: TGCATCCACTTTCACAGGTGTACTAATGAAAAACTGTTTTTT

J: TRBJ1-1
D: TRBD1
size: -
V: TRBV27
CDR3: CASRPTGGTEAFF
DNA: TGTGCCAGCAGACCTACAGGGGGTACTGAAGCTTTCTTT

J: TRBJ2-2
D: TRBD2
size: few
V: TRBV19
CDR3: CASRLAKTGELFF
DNA: TGTGCCAGTAGACTAGCGAAGACCGGGGAGCTGTTTTTT

J: TRBJ1-5
D: TRBD1
size: -
V: TRBV14
CDR3: CASSQGQGHNQPQHF
DNA: TGTGCCAGCAGCCAAGGACAGGGCCACAATCAGCCCCAGCATTTT

J: TRBJ1-1
D: -
size: -
V: TRBV4-1
CDR3: CASSRDTGPTEAFF
DNA: TGCGCCAGCAGCCGAGATACAGGTCCCACTGAAGCTTTCTTT

J: TRBJ1-1
D: TRBD1
size: once
V: TRBV6-1
CDR3: CASSPRDRENTEAFF
DNA: TGTGCCAGCAGCCCCCGGGACAGGGAGAACACTGAAGCTTTCTTT

J: TRBJ2-1
D: TRBD2
size: -
V: TRBV19
CDR3: CASTETSGHNEQFF
DNA: TGTGCCAGTACCGAAACTAGCGGACACAATGAGCAGTTCTTC

J: TRBJ2-7
D: -
size: -
V: TRBV4-3
CDR3: CASSQDRGSEQYF
DNA: TGCGCCAGCAGCCAAGATAGAGGGAGCGAGCAGTACTTC

J: TRBJ1-1
D: -
size: -
V: TRBV28
CDR3: CASSPAKGSYTEAFF
DNA: TGTGCCAGCAGCCCAGCAAAAGGCAGTTACACTGAAGCTTTCTTT

J: TRBJ1-2
D: TRBD1
size: -
V: TRBV9
CDR3: CASSTTTGNYGYTF
DNA: TGTGCCAGCAGCACAACGACAGGGAACTATGGCTACACCTTC

J: TRBJ2-7
D: -
size: -
V: TRBV19
CDR3: CASSPAPGTIREQYF
DNA: TGTGCCAGTAGTCCGGCCCCCGGGACAATCCGGGAGCAGTACTTC

J: TRBJ1-1
D: -
size: few
V: TRBV7-2
CDR3: CASGRGEAFF
DNA: TGTGCCAGCGGGCGGGGTGAAGCTTTCTTT

J: TRBJ2-3
D: -
size: -
V: TRBV19
CDR3: CASRSPQSTDTQYF
DNA: TGTGCCAGTAGGTCCCCCCAAAGCACAGATACGCAGTATTTT

J: TRBJ2-7
D: -
size: -
V: TRBV6-6
CDR3: CASSSSHNYEQYF
DNA: -

J: TRBJ2-1
D: TRBD1
size: few
V: TRBV2
CDR3: CASSEGWRTGGNEQFF
DNA: TGTGCCAGCAGTGAAGGGTGGCGGACAGGGGGTAATGAGCAGTTCTTC

J: TRBJ1-2
D: -
size: few
V: TRBV7-2
CDR3: CASSNREGGYGYTF
DNA: TGTGCCAGCAGCAACAGGGAGGGTGGCTATGGCTACACCTTC

J: TRBJ2-1
D: -
size: -
V: TRBV15
CDR3: CATSRASGHNEQFF
DNA: TGTGCCACCAGCAGAGCTTCAGGGCACAATGAGCAGTTCTTC

J: TRBJ1-1
D: -
size: once
V: TRBV28
CDR3: CASSLIQTGNTEAFF
DNA: TGTGCCAGCAGTTTAATACAGACAGGGAACACTGAAGCTTTCTTT

J: TRBJ2-7
D: TRBD1
size: -
V: TRBV5-1
CDR3: CASSSRDRGTYEQYF
DNA: TGCGCCAGCAGCAGCCGGGACAGGGGGACCTACGAGCAGTACTTC

J: TRBJ2-2
D: -
size: -
V: TRBV2
CDR3: CASSLRGAGELFF
DNA: TGTGCCAGCAGTCTCAGGGGGGCCGGGGAGCTGTTTTTT

J: TRBJ2-4
D: TRBD2
size: -
V: TRBV28
CDR3: CASSLGASGHRKNIQYF
DNA: TGTGCCAGCAGTTTAGGGGCTAGCGGGCATAGAAAAAACATTCAGTACTTC

J: TRBJ2-2
D: TRBD2
size: -
V: TRBV7-9
CDR3: CASSYSGGAGELFF
DNA: TGTGCCAGCAGCTACAGCGGGGGGGCCGGGGAGCTGTTTTTT

J: TRBJ1-4
D: TRBD1
size: -
V: TRBV4-3
CDR3: CASSQDLRQGAVANEKLFF
DNA: TGCGCCAGCAGCCAAGATCTTCGACAGGGGGCAGTAGCTAATGAAAAACTGTTTTTT

J: TRBJ2-7
D: TRBD2
size: -
V: TRBV4-2
CDR3: CASSQELAGGYEQYF
DNA: TGTGCCAGCAGCCAGGAGCTAGCGGGGGGGTACGAGCAGTACTTC

J: TRBJ1-2
D: TRBD1
size: -
V: TRBV19
CDR3: CASNMGQPTRGGYTF
DNA: TGTGCCAGTAACATGGGACAGCCGACCCGGGGGGGCTACACCTTC